Listed below are T cell receptor beta chains from one sample, sequenced in a study of blood T cell repertoires in COVID-19. Only in-frame clones appear in the TCRdb table, and some are missing; sequencing was by immunoSEQ multiplex PCR. The sample has more than 55,000 clones, roughly three quarters seen once. The sequenced sample consisted of peripheral blood. The receptor set was obtained from a man aged 55 to 70 with acute or convalescent COVID-19. Each CDR3 is given with its conserved first and last residue. D genes are given only for firm matches. Only part of the rows carry a size: once, few, many, or a class if the clone is expanded.

CDR3 protein | CDR3 DNA | clone size | V gene | D gene | J gene | CDR3 length
CASTEVGGSMNTEAFF | TGTGCCAGCACCGAGGTGGGAGGTTCGATGAACACTGAAGCTTTCTTT | - | TRBV7-9 | - | TRBJ1-1 | 16
CASTAGAPGYTF | TGTGCCAGTACCGCGGGGGCGCCTGGCTACACCTTC | - | TRBV19 | - | TRBJ1-2 | 12
CASSLRVNYGYTF | TGTGCCAGCAGTTTACGGGTAAACTATGGCTACACCTTC | - | TRBV12-3/TRBV12-4 | - | TRBJ1-2 | 13
CASSQGDGNQPQHF | TGCGCCAGCAGCCAAGGGGATGGCAATCAGCCCCAGCATTTT | - | TRBV5-1 | - | TRBJ1-5 | 14
CSGGQSSGELFF | TGCAGCGGGGGACAGTCGTCCGGGGAGCTGTTTTTT | - | TRBV29-1 | TRBD1 | TRBJ2-2 | 12
CASSFGSGGAYANEQFF | TGTGCCAGCAGCTTCGGTAGCGGGGGGGCCTATGCGAATGAGCAGTTCTTC | - | TRBV7-6 | TRBD2 | TRBJ2-1 | 17
CASSSRLAGAWYQETQYF | TGCGCCAGCAGCTCCCGACTAGCGGGGGCCTGGTACCAAGAGACCCAGTACTTC | - | TRBV5-1 | TRBD2 | TRBJ2-5 | 18
CASSYPSGGLGDEQFF | TGTGCCAGCAGTTACCCCAGCGGGGGCCTTGGCGATGAGCAGTTCTTC | - | TRBV6-5 | TRBD2 | TRBJ2-1 | 16
CASSLGAGLSYGYTF | TGTGCCAGCAGCTTAGGGGCAGGACTAAGCTATGGCTACACCTTC | few | TRBV7-9 | - | TRBJ1-2 | 15
CASSRPSYGYTF | TGTGCCAGCTCACGACCCTCCTATGGCTACACCTTC | - | TRBV18 | - | TRBJ1-2 | 12
CASSPRQGASWGYTF | TGCGCCAGCAGCCCCCGGCAGGGGGCCAGTTGGGGCTACACCTTC | - | TRBV5-1 | TRBD1 | TRBJ1-2 | 15
CASSLFGQKSRNEQFF | TGCGCCAGCAGCTTGTTCGGACAGAAAAGCCGCAATGAGCAGTTCTTC | - | TRBV5-1 | - | TRBJ2-1 | 16
CASSSGQGEKLFF | TGTGCCAGCAGCTCGGGACAGGGAGAAAAACTGTTTTTT | - | TRBV27 | TRBD1 | TRBJ1-4 | 13
CASSPFYHRREDTEAFF | TGCGCCAGCAGCCCATTCTACCATAGACGAGAGGATACTGAAGCTTTCTTT | - | TRBV4-1 | - | TRBJ1-1 | 17
CASRDRGLLDTQYF | TGTGCCAGCAGGGACAGGGGGCTCTTAGATACGCAGTATTTT | - | TRBV6-5 | TRBD1 | TRBJ2-3 | 14
CASSYSEGLDGYTF | TGTGCCAGCAGTTATTCGGAGGGGCTCGATGGCTACACCTTC | - | TRBV6-6 | - | TRBJ1-2 | 14